One and the same sample provided the 18 T cell receptor beta chains below, sequenced in a study of blood T cells in healthy people across ages (dated by TCRdb to about 2015). The library relied on 5' RACE. Sequenced using an Illumina HiSeq 2500. A second PCR of about 7 to 12 cycles was run with a J-beta primer mix and a sample-barcoded 5' primer. TCRdb's own reprocessing of the public reads used fastp at Q25 and MiXCR and kept productive beta chains. Duplicate CDR3 protein sequences are folded into a single record with the most common DNA and genes. This sample gives around 580,000 distinct CDR3 sequences in total; around 48% of them show up just once. Of the sample, approximately 23% is held by the ten largest clones. The material sequenced was blood. These receptors originate from a man older than 75 in good health.

This clonotype was seen a handful of times. This chain uses TRBV3-1 with TRBJ2-1, with 10 bases matching TRBD2. Trimming at V came to 3 bases and at J to 10 bases, leaving 3 bases not matched to a gene. Per germline, CDR1 LGHDT and CDR2 YNNKEL (reference sequence). CDR3 size: 13 residues. CDR3 nucleotide sequence: TGTGCCAGCAGCCATTTTAGCGGGAGGGAGCAGTTCTTC. Its protein product is CASSHFSGREQFF.

This clonotype has ten or more counts. The chain couples TRBV7-9 to TRBJ2-1; TRBD1 might be the D (6 bases). V lost 7 bases and J 3 bases, leaving 16 bases between the germline ends. This CDR3 comprises 15 residues. CDR1 is SEHNR and CDR2 is FQNEAQ in the germline V gene (reference sequence). For the CDR3, the DNA is TGTGCCAGCACCAACAGGGCGGAAAGCTACAATGAGCAGTTCTTC. Translated, it gives CASTNRAESYNEQFF. Supplemented by reference TRBV7-9 and TRBJ2-1, the full variable domain reads DTGVSQNPRHKITKRGQNVTFRCDPISEHNRLYWYRQTLGQGPEFLTYFQNEAQLEKSRLLSDRFSAERPKGSFSTLEIQRTEQGDSAMYLCASTNRAESYNEQFFGPGTRLTVL.

This sequence joins TRBV6-6 and TRBJ1-1, with D maybe TRBD1 (5 bases). Trimming shortened V by 8 bases and J by 8 bases, and 15 bases separated the two germline ends. The germline V gene has CDR1 MNHNY and CDR2 SVGAGI (reference sequence). This CDR3 comprises 12 residues. Here the CDR3 DNA reads TGTGCCAGCGGCAGAGGAACAGGCGAAGCTTTCTTT. Protein product: CASGRGTGEAFF.

This clonotype was counted at least ten times. The rearrangement joins TRBV6-6 to TRBJ2-3; D is ambiguous. Deletions cut 5 bases from V and 0 bases from J, with 12 bases between. Germline assignment: CDR1 MNHNY and CDR2 SVGAGI (reference sequence). This CDR3 region has 15 residues. CDR3 in DNA: TGTGCCAGCAGTGGCTTGGCTTCTAGCACAGATACGCAGTATTTT. Protein sequence: CASSGLASSTDTQYF.

The chain has TRBV7-9 and TRBJ2-5; TRBD2 matches at 9 bases. Trimming cost V 1 base and J 11 bases; bases outside gene matches: 11. Germline CDR1 SEHNR, CDR2 FQNEAQ (reference sequence). The CDR3 has 15 amino acids. The CDR3 spells CASSLGLAGHNEQYF. The CDR3 bases are TGTGCCAGCAGCTTAGGTCTAGCGGGACATAATGAGCAGTACTTC. Looking up the rest from reference TRBV7-9 and TRBJ2-5 gives the full variable domain: DTGVSQNPRHKITKRGQNVTFRCDPISEHNRLYWYRQTLGQGPEFLTYFQNEAQLEKSRLLSDRFSAERPKGSFSTLEIQRTEQGDSAMYLCASSLGLAGHNEQYFGPGTRLLVL.

The table lists this clonotype with a few counts. J is TRBJ2-5 and V is TRBV20-1; D gene ambiguous. V lost 6 bases, J lost 1 base, and 9 bases lay in between. This CDR3 has 12 amino acids. The germline V gene encodes CDR1 DFQATT and CDR2 SNEGSKA (reference sequence). The CDR3 here is CSAPLTQETQYF. The CDR3 DNA reads as TGCAGTGCCCCCCTTACCCAAGAGACCCAGTACTTC.

The V gene is TRBV7-8, the J gene TRBJ1-5; TRBD1 agrees at 8 bases. The CDR3 loop spans 15 amino acids. V dropped 5 bases and J dropped 6; count of bases not matched to a gene: 9. From germline, CDR1 is SGHVS and CDR2 FQNEAQ. As DNA, the CDR3 is TGTGCCAGCAGCCCCAGCCGACAGGGGTCTCAGCCCCAGCATTTT. This gives the protein CASSPSRQGSQPQHF. Drawing the rest from reference TRBV7-8 and TRBJ1-5, the complete variable domain is GAGVSQSPRYKVAKRGQDVALRCDPISGHVSLFWYQQALGQGPEFLTYFQNEAQLDKSGLPSDRFFAERPEGSVSTLKIQRTQQEDSAVYLCASSPSRQGSQPQHFGDGTRLSIL.

The chain joins TRBV20-1 to TRBJ2-4; the D is unclear. Germline V gene data show CDR1 as DFQATT and CDR2 as SNEGSKA (reference sequence). The germline V and J ends were trimmed by 3 bases and 8 bases, with 11 bases remaining between them. CDR3 length: 12 amino acids. CDR3 residues: CSASPKWDIQYF. CDR3 coding DNA: TGCAGTGCTAGTCCTAAGTGGGACATTCAGTACTTC.

This clonotype was observed a handful of times. The V and J genes are TRBV6-2 or TRBV6-3 and TRBJ2-1; perhaps TRBD2 as D (5 bases). Trimming removed 7 bases from V and 0 bases from J, with 13 bases in between. The CDR3 has 15 amino acids. The germline gives CDR1 MNHEY, CDR2 SVGEGT. The CDR3 loop is CASTAGIGSYNEQFF. The CDR3 DNA reads TGTGCCAGCACCGCCGGGATCGGCTCCTACAATGAGCAGTTCTTC.

V usage is TRBV28 and J usage is TRBJ1-5, with unresolved D. The ends were cut back, 3 bases at V and 2 bases at J, with 8 bases in the middle. The CDR3 has 14 amino acids. Germline V gene data show CDR1 as MDHEN and CDR2 as SYDVKM. CDR3 coding DNA: TGTGCCAGCAGTTTGGGGTTAGGCAATCAGCCCCAGCATTTT. Translated, it gives CASSLGLGNQPQHF.

This clonotype was detected many times. The DNA of the CDR3 is TGCAGTGCTAAGCCCCAGGGGACAGGGAGGATTCACGAGCAGTACTTC. This gives the protein CSAKPQGTGRIHEQYF. The chain combines TRBV20-1 with TRBJ2-7, with 9 bases that match TRBD1. J gave up 5 bases and V 4 bases, and 15 bases lay outside the gene matches. The length of the CDR3 is 16 residues. Looked up from germline, CDR1 is DFQATT and CDR2 is SNEGSKA (reference sequence).

This clonotype was picked up many times. CDR3 sequence reads: CAAQPTSAQQETQYF. The CDR3 DNA sequence: TGTGCCGCACAACCTACTAGCGCGCAGCAAGAGACCCAGTACTTC. V is TRBV6-6 and J is TRBJ2-5; TRBD2 matches 7 bases. CDR3 length equals 15 residues. V gave up 11 bases and J gave up 2 bases; unmatched junction bases: 14. The germline V gene encodes CDR1 MNHNY and CDR2 SVGAGI (reference sequence).

The chain recombines TRBV18 with TRBJ2-1; D is unclear. In germline, CDR1 is KGHSH, CDR2 LQKENI. The CDR3 is made up of 15 amino acids. The V end was cut by 2 bases, the J end by 0 bases, with 8 bases between. CDR3 sequence: CASSPKGYSYNEQFF. For the CDR3, the DNA is TGTGCCAGCTCACCAAAGGGTTACTCCTACAATGAGCAGTTCTTC.

This clonotype was picked up many times. This rearrangement joins TRBV6-6 to TRBJ2-5; D is unresolved. The V end was cut by 1 base, the J end by 5 bases, with 8 bases between. CDR1 is MNHNY and CDR2 is SVGAGI in the germline V gene (reference sequence). The length of the CDR3 is 13 residues. The CDR3 spells CASSYLSGETQYF. The CDR3 DNA is TGTGCCAGCAGTTACTTAAGTGGGGAGACCCAGTACTTC.

This clonotype was detected ten times or more. This rearrangement joins TRBV13 to TRBJ1-6; perhaps TRBD1 as D (6 bases). The CDR3 sequence is 14 residues long. Between the trimmed V and J ends, which lost 3 bases and 7 bases, there was a span of 10 bases. Germline V CDR1 and CDR2: PRHDT, FYEKMQ (reference sequence). CDR3 DNA sequence: TGTGCCAGCAGCTTCGGACAGCCAAATTCACCCCTCCACTTT. This gives the protein CASSFGQPNSPLHF.

Remarks on this clonotype: At one end the junction does not follow the germline gene, possibly because of a read error. The chain joins TRBV12-3 or TRBV12-4 to TRBJ2-4; perhaps TRBD1 as D (5 bases). The DNA end lines up better with TRBJ2-7; the J call may be wrong. CDR3 length equals 14 residues. The CDR3 loop reads CASSFRQSSDEQYF. CDR3 in DNA: TGTGCCAGCAGTTTTCGACAGTCCTCCGACGAGCAGTACTTC.

The chain combines TRBV6-5 with TRBJ2-2; TRBD2 matches 9 bases. The V segment lost 0 bases and the J segment 4 bases; nucleotides outside the gene matches: 3. The CDR3 runs 16 residues. The germline gives CDR1 MNHEY, CDR2 SVGAGI. For the CDR3, the DNA is TGTGCCAGCAGTTACTCTGCGGGGGGGGTCACCGGGGAGCTGTTTTTT. Protein: CASSYSAGGVTGELFF.

The chain has TRBV5-1 and TRBJ2-5; TRBD2 aligns across 8 bases. Germline V lookup: CDR1 SGHRS, CDR2 YFSETQ. Unmatched junction bases numbered 10, after V lost 1 base and J lost 11 bases. The CDR3 covers 14 residues. The CDR3 sequence is CASSLTAGVREQYF. The CDR3 DNA is TGCGCCAGCAGCTTGACAGCGGGAGTTAGGGAGCAGTACTTC.